This T cell receptor (beta chain) is drawn from a study of post-analysis software for immune sequencing data. Study overall: In terms of disease course, relapsing-remitting, secondary progressive and progressive-relapsing multiple sclerosis were included. Study findings and constraints: Batch-mates among the samples co-clustered strongly by F measure. Four or five TRBV segments, TRBV5-6, TRBV5-1 and TRBV20-1 among them, were found more frequent in patients than controls. Controls showed significantly higher normalized Chao1 diversity than did multiple sclerosis patients.

This clonotype was recorded at least ten times. Its matching antigen is unknown. Each TCR beta cDNA library carried unique molecular identifiers. TCRdb called the PCR reads again in MiXCR, with one record for every CDR3 protein. Seen here are 400,000 to 500,000 distinct CDR3 sequences, approximately 37% observed once, and the top ten hold about 7.6%. The CDR3 runs to 14 residues. V lost 0 bases, J lost 3 bases, and 10 bases lay in between. The germline CDR1 and CDR2 sequences are SGHRS and YFSETQ. This chain uses TRBV5-1 with TRBJ2-7; D is unresolved. Input material: blood. This sequence originates from a girl aged 2-9 years with multiple sclerosis. The DNA for the CDR3 is TGCGCCAGCAGCTTGGCTTCCAGTTACTACGAGCAGTACTTC. Its translation is CASSLASSYYEQYF.